Shown below are 2 T cell receptor beta chains from a single sample sequenced in a study of neoadjuvant anti-PD-1 for oral cavity cancer. Some clones are missing from TCRdb's copy, which holds only in-frame ones; the method was immunoSEQ multiplex PCR. The sample lists approximately 15,000 clones, around three quarters occurring once. Stated time point: after neoadjuvant nivolumab, at surgical resection. Specimen: PBMCs, collected after nivolumab (anti-PD-1) treatment. These receptors originate from a person aged 35 to 85 with oral cavity squamous cell carcinoma.

The chain combines TRBV2 with TRBJ2-3, with 7 positions matching TRBD1. Germline V lookup: CDR1 SNHLY, CDR2 FYNNEI. With 8 bases clipped from V and 0 bases from J, the junction kept 5 bases outside the gene matches. The CDR3 is made up of 14 amino acids. DNA of the CDR3: TGTGCCAGCGCCCGGGACAGTAGCACAGATACGCAGTATTTT. Residues: CASARDSSTDTQYF.

The chain joins TRBV19 to TRBJ2-2, with TRBD2 identical over 8 bases. CDR3 length equals 13 residues. V was clipped by 8 bases and J by 7 bases; unmatched bases: 6. Germline CDR1 LNHDA, CDR2 SQIVND (reference sequence). The CDR3 loop reads CASGRGVGGELFF. For the CDR3, the DNA is TGTGCCAGTGGGCGGGGGGTTGGCGGGGAGCTGTTTTTT.